This T cell receptor (beta chain) was recovered during a study of blood T cell repertoires in COVID-19. About the study: The United States, Italy and Spain provided the acute and convalescent COVID-19 samples. Sample material is recorded as cDNA or gDNA derived from T cells, B-cell-depleted T cells, or PBMCs.

Per the authors' pipeline: Amplification from reference gene primers served as the basis for estimated nucleated cell counts. Libraries were prepared by immunoSEQ multiplex PCR; TCRdb keeps only in-frame clonotypes and omits some of them. V and J calls plus clone size are reproduced from that table; the DNA served to infer D and trimming. The sample carries 200,000 or so clones, 88% recorded once. The CDR3 is 18 amino acids. From germline, CDR1 is LGHNA and CDR2 YNFKEQ. Germline trimming cut 0 bases from V and 4 bases from J; bases unmatched to any gene: 8. This TCR was sampled from a woman aged 55-75 years with acute or convalescent COVID-19. V usage is TRBV4-2 and J usage is TRBJ2-5; the match to TRBD2 covers 13 bases. Sequenced input: peripheral blood. This CDR3 reads CASSQDMGLAGSGETQYF. In DNA, the CDR3 is TGTGCCAGCAGCCAAGATATGGGACTAGCGGGAAGTGGAGAGACCCAGTACTTC.